The subject of this entry is one TCR beta chain. This entry belongs to a study of blood T cell repertoires in COVID-19. Overall study context: From the United States, Italy and Spain came samples of acute and convalescent COVID-19.

CDR3 length: 17 amino acids. Germline assignment: CDR1 ENHRY and CDR2 SYGVKD. The J segment lost 5 bases and the V segment lost 6 bases, leaving 12 bases of the junction unmatched. Assay: immunoSEQ multiplex PCR; the TCRdb copy retains only in-frame clones and omits some. The table shows approximately 100,000 clones, with 75% to 90% occurring only once. This sequence joins TRBV10-3 and TRBJ2-5; 13 bases map to TRBD2. The source of this sequence is a woman older than 75 with acute or convalescent COVID-19. The sequencing input was peripheral blood. CDR3 amino acids: CAISSGLAGPEGETQYF. The CDR3 DNA follows: TGTGCCATCAGCTCGGGACTAGCGGGGCCCGAAGGGGAGACCCAGTACTTC.